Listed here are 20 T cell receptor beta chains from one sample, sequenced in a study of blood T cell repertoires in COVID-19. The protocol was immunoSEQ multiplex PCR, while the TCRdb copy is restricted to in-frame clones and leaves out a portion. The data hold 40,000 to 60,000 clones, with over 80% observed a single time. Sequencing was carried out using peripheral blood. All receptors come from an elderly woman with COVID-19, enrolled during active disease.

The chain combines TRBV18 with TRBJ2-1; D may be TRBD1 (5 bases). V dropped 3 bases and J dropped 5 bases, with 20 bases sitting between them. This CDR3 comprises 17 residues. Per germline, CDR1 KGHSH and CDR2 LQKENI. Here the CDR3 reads CASSPIVGASLNNEQFF. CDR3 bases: TGTGCCAGCTCACCTATAGTTGGGGCTTCATTAAACAATGAGCAGTTCTTC.

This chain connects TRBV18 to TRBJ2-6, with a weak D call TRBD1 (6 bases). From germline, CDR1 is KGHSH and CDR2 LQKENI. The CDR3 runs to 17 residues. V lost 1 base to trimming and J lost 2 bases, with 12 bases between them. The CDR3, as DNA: TGTGCCAGCTCACCACTACCCAGGGGAACTGGGGCCAACGTCCTGACTTTC. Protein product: CASSPLPRGTGANVLTF.

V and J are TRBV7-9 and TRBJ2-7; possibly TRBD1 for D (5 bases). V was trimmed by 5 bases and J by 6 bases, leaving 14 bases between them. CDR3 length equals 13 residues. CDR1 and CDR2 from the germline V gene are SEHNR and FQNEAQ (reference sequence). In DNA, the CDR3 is TGTGCCAGCAGCCCCAGGGCCCTAAGCGAGCAGTACTTC. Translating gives CASSPRALSEQYF.

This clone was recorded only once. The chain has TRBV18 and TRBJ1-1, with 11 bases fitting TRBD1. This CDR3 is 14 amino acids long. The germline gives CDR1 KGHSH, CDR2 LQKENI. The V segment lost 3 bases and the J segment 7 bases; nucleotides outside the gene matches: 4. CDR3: CASSPLGTGGEAFF. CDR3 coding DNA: TGTGCCAGCTCACCCCTAGGGACAGGGGGTGAAGCTTTCTTT.

The CDR3 sequence: CAAEGRDMGGGNLYGYTF. CDR3 coding DNA: TGTGCCGCCGAGGGGCGGGACATGGGGGGAGGGAATCTATATGGCTACACCTTC. This chain links TRBV27 with TRBJ1-2; possibly TRBD1 for D (6 bases). V lost 11 bases, J lost 5 bases, and 33 bases lay in between. The germline CDR1 and CDR2 sequences are MNHEY and SMNVEV (reference sequence). The CDR3 extends over 18 amino acids.

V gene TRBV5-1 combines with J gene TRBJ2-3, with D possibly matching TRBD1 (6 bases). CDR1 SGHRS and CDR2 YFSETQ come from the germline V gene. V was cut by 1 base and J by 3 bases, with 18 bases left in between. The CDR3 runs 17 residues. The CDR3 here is CASSLWYQGRVTDTQYF. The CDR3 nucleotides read TGCGCCAGCAGCTTGTGGTATCAGGGGCGCGTTACAGATACGCAGTATTTT.

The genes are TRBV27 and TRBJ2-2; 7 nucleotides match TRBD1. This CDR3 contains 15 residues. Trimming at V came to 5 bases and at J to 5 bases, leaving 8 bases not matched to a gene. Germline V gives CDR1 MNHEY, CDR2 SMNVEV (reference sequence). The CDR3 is CASSQYDRETGELFF. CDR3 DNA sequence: TGTGCCAGCAGTCAATACGACAGGGAGACCGGGGAGCTGTTTTTT.

The CDR3 bases are TGTGCCAGCCGTCCACCGGGGACAGGGAGGACTGAAGCTTTCTTT. This translates into CASRPPGTGRTEAFF. This rearrangement joins TRBV27 to TRBJ1-1; 9 bases align to TRBD1. CDR1 and CDR2 from the germline V gene are MNHEY and SMNVEV (reference sequence). V shed 8 bases and J 5 bases; nucleotides not matched to a gene: 12. This CDR3 has 15 residues.

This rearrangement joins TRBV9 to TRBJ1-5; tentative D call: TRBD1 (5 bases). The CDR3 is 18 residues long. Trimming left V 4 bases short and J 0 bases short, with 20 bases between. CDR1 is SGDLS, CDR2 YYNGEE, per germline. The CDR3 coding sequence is TGTGCCAGCAGCCCCCAGCCCCACCAGGGAATTAGCAATCAGCCCCAGCATTTT. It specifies CASSPQPHQGISNQPQHF.

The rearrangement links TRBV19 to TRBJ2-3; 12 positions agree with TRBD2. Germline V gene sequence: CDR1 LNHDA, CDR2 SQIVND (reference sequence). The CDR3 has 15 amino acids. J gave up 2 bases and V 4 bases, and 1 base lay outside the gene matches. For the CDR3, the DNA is TGTGCCAGTAGTAGGACTAGCGGGACCACAGATACGCAGTATTTT. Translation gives CASSRTSGTTDTQYF.

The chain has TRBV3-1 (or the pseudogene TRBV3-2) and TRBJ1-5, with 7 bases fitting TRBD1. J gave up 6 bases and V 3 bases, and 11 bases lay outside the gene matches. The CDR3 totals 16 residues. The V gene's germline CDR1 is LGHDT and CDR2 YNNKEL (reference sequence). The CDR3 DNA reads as TGTGCCAGCAGCCAGGGCGGAATGACAGGGCGTCAGCCCCAGCATTTT. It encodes CASSQGGMTGRQPQHF.

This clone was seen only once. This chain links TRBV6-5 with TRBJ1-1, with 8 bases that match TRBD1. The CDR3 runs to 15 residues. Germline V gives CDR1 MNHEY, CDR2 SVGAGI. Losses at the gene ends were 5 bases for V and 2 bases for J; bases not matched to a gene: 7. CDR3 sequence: CASSPQGGVNTEAFF. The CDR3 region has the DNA TGTGCCAGCAGTCCACAGGGGGGGGTCAACACTGAAGCTTTCTTT.

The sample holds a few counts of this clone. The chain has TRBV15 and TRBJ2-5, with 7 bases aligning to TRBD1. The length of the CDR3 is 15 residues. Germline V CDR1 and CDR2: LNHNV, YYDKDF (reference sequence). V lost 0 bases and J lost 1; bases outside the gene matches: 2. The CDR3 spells CATSRDPGGQETQYF. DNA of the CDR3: TGTGCCACCAGCAGAGATCCAGGGGGCCAAGAGACCCAGTACTTC.

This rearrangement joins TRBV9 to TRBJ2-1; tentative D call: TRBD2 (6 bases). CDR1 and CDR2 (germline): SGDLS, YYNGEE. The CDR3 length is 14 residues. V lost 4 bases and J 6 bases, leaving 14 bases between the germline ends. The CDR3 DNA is TGTGCCAGCAGCCCCGGGAGAATCGTCAATGAGCAGTTCTTC. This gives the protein CASSPGRIVNEQFF.

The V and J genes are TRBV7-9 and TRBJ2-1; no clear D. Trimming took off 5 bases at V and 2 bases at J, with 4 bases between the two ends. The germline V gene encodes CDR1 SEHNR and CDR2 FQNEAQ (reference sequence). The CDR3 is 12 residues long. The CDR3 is CASSLAYNEQFF. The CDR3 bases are TGTGCCAGCAGCCTCGCCTACAATGAGCAGTTCTTC.

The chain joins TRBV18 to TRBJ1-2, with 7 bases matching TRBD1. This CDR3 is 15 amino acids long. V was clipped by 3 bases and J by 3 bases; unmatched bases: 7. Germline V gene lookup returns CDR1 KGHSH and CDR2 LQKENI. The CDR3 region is CASSPSSGTDYGYTF. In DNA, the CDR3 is TGTGCCAGCTCACCCTCCTCCGGGACAGACTATGGCTACACCTTC.

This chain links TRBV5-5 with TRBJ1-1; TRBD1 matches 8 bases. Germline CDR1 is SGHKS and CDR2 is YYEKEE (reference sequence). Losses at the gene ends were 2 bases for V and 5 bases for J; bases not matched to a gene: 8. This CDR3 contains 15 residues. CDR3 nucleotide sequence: TGTGCCAGCAGCTTATCAGGGGGCGTGTATACTGAAGCTTTCTTT. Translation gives CASSLSGGVYTEAFF.

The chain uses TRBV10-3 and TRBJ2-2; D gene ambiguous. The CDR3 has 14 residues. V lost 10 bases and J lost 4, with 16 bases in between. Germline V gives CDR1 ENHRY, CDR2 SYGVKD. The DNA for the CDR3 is TGTGCCACCCGGCCCAGGATGCTCACCGGGGAGCTGTTTTTT. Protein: CATRPRMLTGELFF.

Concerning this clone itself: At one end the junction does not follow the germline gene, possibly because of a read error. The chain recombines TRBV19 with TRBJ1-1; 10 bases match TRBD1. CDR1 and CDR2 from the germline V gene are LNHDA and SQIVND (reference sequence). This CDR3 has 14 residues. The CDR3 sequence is CASSYPGQGIGTLF. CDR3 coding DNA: TGTGCCAGTAGCTATCCGGGACAGGGGATCGGTACTCTTTTT.

The CDR3 reads CASSSPWRGNTEAFF. In DNA, the CDR3 is TGTGCCAGCAGTTCACCCTGGCGGGGGAACACTGAAGCTTTCTTT. The V and J genes are TRBV6-5 and TRBJ1-1; D is ambiguous. The CDR3 consists of 15 residues. Germline V lookup: CDR1 MNHEY, CDR2 SVGAGI. Trimming cost V 4 bases and J 1 base, with 13 bases left between them.